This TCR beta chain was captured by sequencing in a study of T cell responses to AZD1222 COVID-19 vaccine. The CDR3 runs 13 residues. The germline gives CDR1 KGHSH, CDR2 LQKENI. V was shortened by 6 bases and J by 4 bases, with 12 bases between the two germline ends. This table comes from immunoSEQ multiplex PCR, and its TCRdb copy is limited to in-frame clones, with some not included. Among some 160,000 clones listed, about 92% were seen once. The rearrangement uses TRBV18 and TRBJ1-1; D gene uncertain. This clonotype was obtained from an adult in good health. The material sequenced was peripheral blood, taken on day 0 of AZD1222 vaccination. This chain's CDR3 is CASSPSEATEAFF. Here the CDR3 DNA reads TGTGCCAGCTCTCCCTCCGAGGCCACTGAAGCTTTCTTT.